The 17 T cell receptor beta chains presented below share a single source sample, sequenced in a study of shared clonotypes between healthy human individuals. TCRdb keeps only in-frame clones here, not all; method: immunoSEQ multiplex PCR. The sample includes about 2 million clones, about 95% seen only once; the top ten take about 1.1%. Positively selected for CCR7, the CD45RO-negative cells used as naive CD8 cells excluded terminally differentiated effector memory CD45RA+ cells. Sequencing was carried out using naive CD8+ T cells sorted from blood. The receptor source for this set is a man aged 18 to 29 in good health.

This chain connects TRBV10-3 to TRBJ2-6, with D maybe TRBD1 (5 bases). Germline CDR1 and CDR2: ENHRY and SYGVKD. The CDR3 contains 16 residues. V lost 10 bases, J lost 0 bases, and 16 bases lay in between. The CDR3 nucleotides are TGTGCCACCTGGACACCCGTGATCTCTGGGGCCAACGTCCTGACTTTC. Residues: CATWTPVISGANVLTF.

In this sample, this clone turned up a few times. The rearrangement uses TRBV14 and TRBJ1-4, with D uncertain. There are 15 residues in the CDR3. V lost 4 bases, J lost 8 bases, and 17 bases lay in between. CDR1 SGHDN and CDR2 FVKESK come from the germline V gene. The CDR3 spells CASSRPGGREEKLFF. The DNA for the CDR3 is TGTGCCAGCAGCCGCCCCGGTGGTCGGGAGGAAAAACTGTTTTTT. The complete variable domain, with remaining parts taken from reference TRBV14 and TRBJ1-4, reads EAGVTQFPSHSVIEKGQTVTLRCDPISGHDNLYWYRRVMGKEIKFLLHFVKESKQDESGMPNNRFLAERTGGTYSTLKVQPAELEDSGVYFCASSRPGGREEKLFFGSGTQLSVL.

This sequence joins TRBV29-1 and TRBJ1-1; D not certain. The CDR3 totals 11 residues. CDR1 and CDR2 (germline): SQVTM, ANQGSEA. V dropped 6 bases and J dropped 0 bases, with 5 bases sitting between them. The CDR3 nucleotides are TGCAGCGTACTCATGAACACTGAAGCTTTCTTT. It translates to CSVLMNTEAFF. Full variable domain (missing parts from reference TRBV29-1 and TRBJ1-1): SAVISQKPSRDICQRGTSLTIQCQVDSQVTMMFWYRQQPGQSLTLIATANQGSEATYESGFVIDKFPISRPNLTFSTLTVSNMSPEDSSIYLCSVLMNTEAFFGQGTRLTVV.

Notes on this clone: The same CDR3 can be traced to other DNA sequences in this sample. This chain joins TRBV30 and TRBJ2-6; D might be TRBD1 (6 bases). The CDR3 extends over 14 amino acids. V lost 2 bases to trimming and J lost 4 bases, with 9 bases between them. In germline, CDR1 is GTSNPN, CDR2 SVGIG (reference sequence). In DNA, the CDR3 is TGTGCCTGGAGTCTGGGGGCCGGGGCCAACGTCCTGACTTTC. This encodes CAWSLGAGANVLTF.

V gene TRBV30 combines with J gene TRBJ2-4; 11 bases agree with TRBD1. The CDR3 spans 18 residues. Germline-derived CDR1 and CDR2 are GTSNPN and SVGIG (reference sequence). Unmatched junction bases numbered 11, after V lost 4 bases and J lost 0 bases. The DNA for the CDR3 is TGTGCCTGGACAAACGGGACAGGGGGGAGACTAGCCAAAAACATTCAGTACTTC. As protein: CAWTNGTGGRLAKNIQYF.

The chain has TRBV2 and TRBJ2-1; the D gene is possibly TRBD1 (5 bases). Germline CDR1 SNHLY, CDR2 FYNNEI. The CDR3 extends over 14 amino acids. V lost 7 bases to trimming and J lost 1 base, with 11 bases between them. Here the CDR3 reads CASTPQVSYNEQFF. The CDR3 DNA reads TGTGCCAGCACCCCACAGGTTTCCTACAATGAGCAGTTCTTC.

On this clone: Other DNA sequences in this specimen translate into the identical CDR3. The chain combines TRBV6-5 with TRBJ2-2; TRBD1 or TRBD2 may be the D gene (6 bases each). This CDR3 contains 15 residues. V lost 0 bases, J lost 4 bases, and 9 bases lay in between. CDR1 is MNHEY and CDR2 is SVGAGI in the germline V gene. CDR3 nucleotides: TGTGCCAGCAGTTACTCCCGGGGGCCCACCGGGGAGCTGTTTTTT. Protein sequence: CASSYSRGPTGELFF.

The rearrangement joins TRBV30 to TRBJ1-1; D is possibly TRBD1 (6 bases). The CDR3 extends over 12 amino acids. The V end was cut by 3 bases, the J end by 5 bases, with 10 bases between. Germline assignment: CDR1 GTSNPN and CDR2 SVGIG (reference sequence). The CDR3 spells CAWRGGPTEAFF. CDR3 nucleotides: TGTGCCTGGAGAGGGGGGCCAACTGAAGCTTTCTTT.

The V and J genes are TRBV19 and TRBJ2-7; TRBD2 matches 7 bases. V shed 5 bases, J shed 2 bases, and the junction held 9 bases outside the gene matches. The CDR3 is made up of 15 amino acids. The germline V gene has CDR1 LNHDA and CDR2 SQIVND (reference sequence). The CDR3 bases are TGTGCCAGTAGTTATGGGGGGGGATCGCCCTACGAGCAGTACTTC. Protein product: CASSYGGGSPYEQYF. The variable domain in full, with the rest retrieved from reference TRBV19 and TRBJ2-7, is DGGITQSPKYLFRKEGQNVTLSCEQNLNHDAMYWYRQDPGQGLRLIYYSQIVNDFQKGDIAEGYSVSREKKESFPLTVTSAQKNPTAFYLCASSYGGGSPYEQYFGPGTRLTVT.

This rearrangement joins TRBV6-5 to TRBJ2-5, with D possibly matching TRBD2 (5 bases). The germline V gene has CDR1 MNHEY and CDR2 SVGAGI. The CDR3 runs 13 residues. Deletions cut 2 bases from V and 5 bases from J, with 9 bases between. The CDR3 reads CASSYEGYETQYF. CDR3 bases: TGTGCCAGCAGTTACGAGGGATACGAGACCCAGTACTTC.

The V and J genes are TRBV5-6 and TRBJ2-7; 7 bases match TRBD2. Germline lookup yields CDR1 SGHDT and CDR2 YYEEEE. CDR3 length: 15 amino acids. J was trimmed by 0 bases and V by 0 bases; bases with no gene match: 3. CDR3 DNA sequence: TGTGCCAGCAGCTTGGCCCTAGCGGACTCCTACGAGCAGTACTTC. As protein: CASSLALADSYEQYF.

V usage is TRBV30 and J usage is TRBJ1-6; the match to TRBD1 covers 8 bases. After removal of 0 bases from V and 9 bases from J, the junction contained 4 bases not matched to a gene. The CDR3 consists of 14 residues. Germline V gene sequence: CDR1 GTSNPN, CDR2 SVGIG (reference sequence). The chain's CDR3 is CAWSVTGVGSPLHF. The DNA for the CDR3 is TGTGCCTGGAGTGTGACAGGGGTGGGTTCACCCCTCCACTTT.

The chain joins TRBV29-1 to TRBJ1-2; 8 bases agree with TRBD1. The germline gives CDR1 SQVTM, CDR2 ANQGSEA. The V and J ends lost 8 bases and 6 bases, in that order; junction bases with no gene match: 14. The CDR3 is 14 amino acids. The chain's CDR3 is CSTDVGTGIDGYTF. The DNA for the CDR3 is TGCAGCACCGATGTGGGGACAGGCATTGATGGCTACACCTTC.

The chain combines TRBV7-9 with TRBJ2-1; TRBD2 is a possible D gene (5 bases). This CDR3 region has 16 residues. CDR1 SEHNR and CDR2 FQNEAQ come from the germline V gene (reference sequence). V dropped 4 bases and J dropped 4 bases, with 17 bases sitting between them. The CDR3 DNA reads TGTGCCAGCAGCTCTCGTACGGGGATCCAATACAATGAGCAGTTCTTC. It encodes CASSSRTGIQYNEQFF.

The chain couples TRBV6-1 to TRBJ2-5, with D possibly matching TRBD1 (6 bases). The CDR3 consists of 14 residues. Per germline, CDR1 MNHNS and CDR2 SASEGT. Trimming cost V 4 bases and J 3 bases, with 12 bases left between them. CDR3 sequence (DNA): TGTGCCAGCAGTGTAAACAGGGCGAAAGAGACCCAGTACTTC. Translation gives CASSVNRAKETQYF.

The V and J genes are TRBV7-9 and TRBJ2-5, with 10 positions matching TRBD2. The DNA end lines up better with TRBJ2-7; the J call may be wrong. Germline CDR1 is SEHNR and CDR2 is FQNEAQ (reference sequence). The CDR3 totals 18 residues. The chain's CDR3 is CASSKPQGLERGGHEQYF. CDR3 bases: TGTGCCAGCAGCAAGCCACAGGGATTAGAGCGGGGGGGCCACGAGCAGTACTTC.

This clone has a single count. This rearrangement joins TRBV14 to TRBJ2-7; D unresolved. The germline V gene has CDR1 SGHDN and CDR2 FVKESK. The CDR3 sequence is 14 residues long. V shed 1 base and J shed 3 bases, with 10 bases lying between them. The CDR3 reads CASSQGLTYYEQYF. The CDR3 nucleotides are TGTGCCAGCAGCCAAGGGCTCACCTACTACGAGCAGTACTTC.